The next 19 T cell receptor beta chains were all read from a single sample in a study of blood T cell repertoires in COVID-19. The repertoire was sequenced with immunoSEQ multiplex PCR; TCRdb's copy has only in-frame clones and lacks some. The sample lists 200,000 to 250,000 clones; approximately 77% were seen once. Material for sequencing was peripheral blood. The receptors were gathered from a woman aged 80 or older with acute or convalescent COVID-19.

The CDR3 DNA reads TGTGCCAGCACCCTGGCCCCGTATAGCAATCAGCCCCAGCATTTT. It is translated as CASTLAPYSNQPQHF. The V and J genes are TRBV2 and TRBJ1-5; D is ambiguous. V shed 7 bases and J shed 0 bases, with 13 bases lying between them. The CDR3 length is 15 residues. CDR1 is SNHLY, CDR2 FYNNEI, per germline.

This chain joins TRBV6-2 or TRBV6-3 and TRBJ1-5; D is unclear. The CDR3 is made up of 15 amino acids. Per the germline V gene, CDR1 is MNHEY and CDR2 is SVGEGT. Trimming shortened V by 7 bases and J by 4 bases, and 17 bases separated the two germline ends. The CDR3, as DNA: TGTGCCAGCAACCCGCGGGCAGTCTTGAATCAGCCCCAGCATTTT. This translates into CASNPRAVLNQPQHF.

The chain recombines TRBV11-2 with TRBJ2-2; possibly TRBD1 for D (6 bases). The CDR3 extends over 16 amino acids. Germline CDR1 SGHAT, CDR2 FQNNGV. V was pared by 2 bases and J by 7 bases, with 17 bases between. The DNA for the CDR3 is TGTGCCAGCAGCTTAATGGGGGCGAGATCAGGCGGGGAGCTGTTTTTT. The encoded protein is CASSLMGARSGGELFF. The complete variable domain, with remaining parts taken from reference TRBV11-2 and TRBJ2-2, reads EAGVAQSPRYKIIEKRQSVAFWCNPISGHATLYWYQQILGQGPKLLIQFQNNGVVDDSQLPKDRFSAERLKGVDSTLKIQPAKLEDSAVYLCASSLMGARSGGELFFGEGSRLTVL.

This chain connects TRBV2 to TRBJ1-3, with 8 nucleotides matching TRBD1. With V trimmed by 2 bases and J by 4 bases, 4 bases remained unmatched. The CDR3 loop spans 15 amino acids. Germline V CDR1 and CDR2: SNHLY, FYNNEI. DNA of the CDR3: TGTGCCAGCAGTGAAAACAGGGGGGGAGGAAACACCATATATTTT. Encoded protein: CASSENRGGGNTIYF.

The chain's CDR3 is CASSLTGTGGYNEQFF. The CDR3 DNA is TGTGCCAGCAGCTTAACCGGGACCGGGGGATACAATGAGCAGTTCTTC. The rearrangement uses TRBV7-2 and TRBJ2-1; TRBD2 is a possible D gene (6 bases). The CDR3 has 16 residues. CDR1 is SGHTA, CDR2 FQGNSA, per germline. V gave up 2 bases and J gave up 4 bases, with 15 bases separating them.

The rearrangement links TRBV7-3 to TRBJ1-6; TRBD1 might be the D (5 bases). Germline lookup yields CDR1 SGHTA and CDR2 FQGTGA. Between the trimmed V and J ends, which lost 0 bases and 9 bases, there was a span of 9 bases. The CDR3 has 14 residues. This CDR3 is CASSLTLRGSPLHF. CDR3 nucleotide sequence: TGTGCCAGCAGCTTAACCCTAAGGGGTTCACCCCTCCACTTT.

As DNA, the CDR3 is TGTGCCAGCCGGCAGGGGCCTGGAAACACCATATATTTT. This translates into CASRQGPGNTIYF. V is TRBV11-3 and J is TRBJ1-3, with TRBD1 as a possible D gene (6 bases). The CDR3 has 13 amino acids. The germline V gene has CDR1 SGHNT and CDR2 YENEEA. V was trimmed by 8 bases and J by 2 bases, leaving 10 bases between them.

The CDR3 nucleotides read TGCGCCAGAAGAGAGATTAACAGCCGAGAGACCCAGTACTTC. Protein product: CARREINSRETQYF. The chain has TRBV10-1 and TRBJ2-5; D is uncertain. Germline-derived CDR1 and CDR2 are WNHNN and SYGVQD (reference sequence). With 9 bases removed from V and 4 bases from J, the gap between germline ends came to 18 bases. The CDR3 sequence is 14 residues long.

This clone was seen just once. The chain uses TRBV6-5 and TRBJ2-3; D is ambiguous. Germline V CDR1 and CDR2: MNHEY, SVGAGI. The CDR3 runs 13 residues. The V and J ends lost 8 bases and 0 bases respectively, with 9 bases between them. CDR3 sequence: CASHIRSTDTQYF. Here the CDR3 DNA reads TGTGCCAGCCACATCCGCAGCACAGATACGCAGTATTTT.

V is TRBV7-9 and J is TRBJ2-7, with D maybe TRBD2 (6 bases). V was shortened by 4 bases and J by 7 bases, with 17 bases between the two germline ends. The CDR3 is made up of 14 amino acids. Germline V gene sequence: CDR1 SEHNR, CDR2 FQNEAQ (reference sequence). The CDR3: CASSSPRGLEEQYF. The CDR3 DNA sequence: TGTGCCAGCAGCTCCCCCCGGGGGTTAGAGGAGCAGTACTTC.

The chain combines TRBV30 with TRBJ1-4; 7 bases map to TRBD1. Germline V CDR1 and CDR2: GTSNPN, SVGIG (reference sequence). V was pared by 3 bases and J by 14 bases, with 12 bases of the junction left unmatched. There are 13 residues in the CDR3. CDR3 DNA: TGTGCCTGGAGCTCCGAGCTGAGACAGGGCCTGTTTTTT. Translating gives CAWSSELRQGLFF.

Written as DNA, the CDR3 is TGTGCCAGCAGCCAAGGGGGAGGGGCATCCAACTATGGCTACACCTTC. Translated: CASSQGGGASNYGYTF. The chain combines TRBV3-1 (or the pseudogene TRBV3-2) with TRBJ1-2; D may be TRBD1 (5 bases). Germline CDR1 LGHDT, CDR2 YNNKEL (reference sequence). Trimming removed 1 base at V and 2 bases at J, with 14 bases between. The CDR3 sequence is 16 residues long.

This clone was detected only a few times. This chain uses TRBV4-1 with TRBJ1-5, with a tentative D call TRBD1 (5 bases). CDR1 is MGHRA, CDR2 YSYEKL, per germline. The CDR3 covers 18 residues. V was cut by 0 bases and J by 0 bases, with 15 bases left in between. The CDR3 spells CASSQDNSREYSNQPQHF. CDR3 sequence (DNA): TGCGCCAGCAGCCAAGATAATAGCAGGGAATATAGCAATCAGCCCCAGCATTTT.

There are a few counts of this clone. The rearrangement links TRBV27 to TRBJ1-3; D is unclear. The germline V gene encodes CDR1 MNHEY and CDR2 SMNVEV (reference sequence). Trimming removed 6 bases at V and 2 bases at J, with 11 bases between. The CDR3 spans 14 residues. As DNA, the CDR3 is TGTGCCAGCAGCCCCCGTGTAACTGGAAACACCATATATTTT. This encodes CASSPRVTGNTIYF.

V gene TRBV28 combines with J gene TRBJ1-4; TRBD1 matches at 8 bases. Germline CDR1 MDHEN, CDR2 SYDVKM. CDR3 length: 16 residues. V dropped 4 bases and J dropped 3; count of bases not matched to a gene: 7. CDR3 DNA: TGTGCCAGCAGTTCCCGGACAGGGTCCCCTAATGAAAAACTGTTTTTT. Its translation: CASSSRTGSPNEKLFF.

The DNA of the CDR3 is TGTGCCAGCCGGTCACAGGGGGCTCCCTATGGCTACACCTTC. This sequence encodes CASRSQGAPYGYTF. The rearrangement uses TRBV6-5 and TRBJ1-2, with 9 bases that match TRBD1. Trimming cost V 8 bases and J 4 bases; bases outside gene matches: 8. This CDR3 spans 14 amino acids. Germline V gene data show CDR1 as MNHEY and CDR2 as SVGAGI.

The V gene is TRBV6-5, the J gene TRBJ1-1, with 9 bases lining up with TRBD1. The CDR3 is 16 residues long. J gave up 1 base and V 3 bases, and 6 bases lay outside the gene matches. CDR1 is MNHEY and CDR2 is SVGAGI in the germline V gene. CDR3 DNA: TGTGCCAGCAGTTATGGTAGGGGACAGGGGAACACTGAAGCTTTCTTT. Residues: CASSYGRGQGNTEAFF.

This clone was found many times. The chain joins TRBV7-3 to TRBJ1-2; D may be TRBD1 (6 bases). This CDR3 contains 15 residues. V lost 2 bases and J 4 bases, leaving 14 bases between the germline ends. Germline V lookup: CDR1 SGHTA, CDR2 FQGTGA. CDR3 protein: CASSLSPAGAYGYTF. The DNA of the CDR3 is TGTGCCAGCAGCTTATCCCCAGCGGGGGCCTATGGCTACACCTTC.

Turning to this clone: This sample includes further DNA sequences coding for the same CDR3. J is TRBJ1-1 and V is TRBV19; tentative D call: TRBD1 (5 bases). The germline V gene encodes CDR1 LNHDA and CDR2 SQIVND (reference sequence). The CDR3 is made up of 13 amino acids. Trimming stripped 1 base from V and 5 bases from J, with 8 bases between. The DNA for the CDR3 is TGTGCCAGTAGTATAGTGGGGGGGACTGAAGCTTTCTTT. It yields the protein CASSIVGGTEAFF.